This T cell receptor (beta chain) emerged from a study of CD8+ T cells in alopecia areata. General study points: Scalp samples also contribute reads from the resident alphabeta T cells found in normal skin.

The sample holds a few counts of this clone. The antigen is unknown. The authors sorted CD4+ and CD8+ T cells from PBMCs. In each case, RNA was isolated and then reverse transcribed into cDNA as the sequencing template. Assay used: immunoSEQ multiplex PCR; TCRdb lists only in-frame clones, some missing. The data show approximately 100,000 clones, approximately 52% seen once. CDR3 length: 11 amino acids. V lost 3 bases and J lost 7, with 9 bases in between. Per germline, CDR1 GTSNPN and CDR2 SVGIG (reference sequence). Material for sequencing was CD4+ T cells sorted from blood. The sequence came from a human donor in good health. The J gene is TRBJ1-1, the V gene TRBV30; D ambiguous. The CDR3 reads CAWRDFGEAFF. The CDR3 DNA is TGTGCCTGGAGGGATTTTGGTGAAGCTTTCTTT.